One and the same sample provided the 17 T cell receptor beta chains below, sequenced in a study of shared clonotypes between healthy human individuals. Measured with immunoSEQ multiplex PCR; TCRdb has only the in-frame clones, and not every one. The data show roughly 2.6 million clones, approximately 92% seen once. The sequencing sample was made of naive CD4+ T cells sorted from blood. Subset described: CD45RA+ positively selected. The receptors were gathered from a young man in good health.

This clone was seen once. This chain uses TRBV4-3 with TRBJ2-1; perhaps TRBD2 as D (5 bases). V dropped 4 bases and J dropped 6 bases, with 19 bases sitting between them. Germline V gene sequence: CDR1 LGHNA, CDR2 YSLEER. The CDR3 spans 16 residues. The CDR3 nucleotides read TGCGCCAGCAGCCCCTCACCGAGCGGAACGGGCAATGAGCAGTTCTTC. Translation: CASSPSPSGTGNEQFF.

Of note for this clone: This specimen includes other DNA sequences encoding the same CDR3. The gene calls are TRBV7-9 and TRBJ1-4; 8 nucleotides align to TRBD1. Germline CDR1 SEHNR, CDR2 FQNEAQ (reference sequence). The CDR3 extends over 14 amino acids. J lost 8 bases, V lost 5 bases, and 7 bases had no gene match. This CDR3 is CASSRDRGEEKLFF. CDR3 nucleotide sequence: TGTGCCAGCAGCCGTGACAGGGGCGAAGAAAAACTGTTTTTT.

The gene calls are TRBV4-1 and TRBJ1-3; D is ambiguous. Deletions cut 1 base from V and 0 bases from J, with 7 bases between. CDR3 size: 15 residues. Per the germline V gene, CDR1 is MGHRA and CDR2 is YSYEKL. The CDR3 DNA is TGCGCCAGCAGCCAAGTCTTGGTCTCTGGAAACACCATATATTTT. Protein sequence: CASSQVLVSGNTIYF.

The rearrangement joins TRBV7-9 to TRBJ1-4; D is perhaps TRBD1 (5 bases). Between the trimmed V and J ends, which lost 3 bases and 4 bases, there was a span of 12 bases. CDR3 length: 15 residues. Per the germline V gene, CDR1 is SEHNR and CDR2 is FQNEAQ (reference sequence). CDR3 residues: CASSFGGSLNEKLFF. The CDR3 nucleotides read TGTGCCAGCAGCTTTGGGGGTTCGCTTAATGAAAAACTGTTTTTT.

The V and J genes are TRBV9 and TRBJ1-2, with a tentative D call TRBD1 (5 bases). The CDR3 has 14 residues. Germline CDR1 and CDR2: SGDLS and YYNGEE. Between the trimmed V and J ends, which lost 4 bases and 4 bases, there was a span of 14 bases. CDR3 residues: CASSLSGTAYGYTF. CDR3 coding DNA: TGTGCCAGCAGCTTATCCGGGACGGCCTATGGCTACACCTTC.

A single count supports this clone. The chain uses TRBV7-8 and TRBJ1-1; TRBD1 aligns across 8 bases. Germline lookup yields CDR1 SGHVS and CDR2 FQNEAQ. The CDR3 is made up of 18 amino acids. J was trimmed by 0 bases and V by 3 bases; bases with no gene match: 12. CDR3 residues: CASSFKWTGSLMNTEAFF. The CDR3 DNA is TGTGCCAGCAGCTTCAAGTGGACAGGGTCCCTCATGAACACTGAAGCTTTCTTT.

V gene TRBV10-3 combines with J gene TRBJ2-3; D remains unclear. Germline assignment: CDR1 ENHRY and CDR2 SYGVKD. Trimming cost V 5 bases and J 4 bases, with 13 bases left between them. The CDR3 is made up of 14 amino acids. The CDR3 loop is CAISLGPHADTQYF. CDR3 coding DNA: TGTGCCATCAGTCTCGGTCCCCACGCAGATACGCAGTATTTT.

The CDR3 coding sequence is TGTGCCAGCAGTGAACAGGGGGCTGAAGCTTTCTTT. It encodes CASSEQGAEAFF. The chain has TRBV2 and TRBJ1-1; 7 bases are shared with TRBD1. CDR3 length: 12 amino acids. Germline CDR1 reads SNHLY; CDR2 reads FYNNEI. The V segment lost 2 bases and the J segment 6 bases; nucleotides outside the gene matches: 0.

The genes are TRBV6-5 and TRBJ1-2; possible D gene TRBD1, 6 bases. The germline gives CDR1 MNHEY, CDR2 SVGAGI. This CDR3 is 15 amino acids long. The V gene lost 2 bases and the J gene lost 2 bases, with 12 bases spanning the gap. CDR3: CASSYLDRMNYGYTF. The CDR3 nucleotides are TGTGCCAGCAGTTACCTCGACAGGATGAACTATGGCTACACCTTC.

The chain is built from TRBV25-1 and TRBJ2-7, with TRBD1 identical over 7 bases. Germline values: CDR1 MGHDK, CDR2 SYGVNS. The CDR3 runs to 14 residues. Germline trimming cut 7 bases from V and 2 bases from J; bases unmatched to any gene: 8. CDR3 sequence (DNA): TGTGCCAGCAAAACAGGGGTAAATCCCTACGAGCAGTACTTC. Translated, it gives CASKTGVNPYEQYF.

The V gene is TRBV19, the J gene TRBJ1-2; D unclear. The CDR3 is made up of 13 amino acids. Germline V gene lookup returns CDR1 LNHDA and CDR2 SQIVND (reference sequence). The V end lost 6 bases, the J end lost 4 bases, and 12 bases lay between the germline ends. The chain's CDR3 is CASRQTLTYGYTF. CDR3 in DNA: TGTGCCAGTAGACAAACACTAACCTATGGCTACACCTTC.

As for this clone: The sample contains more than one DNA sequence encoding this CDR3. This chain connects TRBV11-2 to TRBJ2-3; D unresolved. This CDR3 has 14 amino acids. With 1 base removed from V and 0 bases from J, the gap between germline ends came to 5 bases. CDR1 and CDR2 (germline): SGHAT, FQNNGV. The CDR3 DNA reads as TGTGCCAGCAGCTTAGGGGGTAGCACAGATACGCAGTATTTT. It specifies CASSLGGSTDTQYF.

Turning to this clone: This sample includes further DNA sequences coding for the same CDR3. CDR3 sequence reads: CASSLGGTYNSPLHF. For the CDR3, the DNA is TGTGCCAGCAGCTTAGGAGGCACTTATAATTCACCCCTCCACTTT. V and J are TRBV7-2 and TRBJ1-6; D gene unclear. Trimming removed 1 base at V and 4 bases at J, with 8 bases between. Germline V lookup: CDR1 SGHTA, CDR2 FQGNSA. The CDR3 extends over 15 amino acids.

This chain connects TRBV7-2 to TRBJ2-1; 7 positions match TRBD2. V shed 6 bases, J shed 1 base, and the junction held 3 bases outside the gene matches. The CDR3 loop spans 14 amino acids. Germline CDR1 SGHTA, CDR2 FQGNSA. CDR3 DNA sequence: TGTGCCAGCAGGATGGGGGGGTCCTACAATGAGCAGTTCTTC. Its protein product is CASRMGGSYNEQFF.

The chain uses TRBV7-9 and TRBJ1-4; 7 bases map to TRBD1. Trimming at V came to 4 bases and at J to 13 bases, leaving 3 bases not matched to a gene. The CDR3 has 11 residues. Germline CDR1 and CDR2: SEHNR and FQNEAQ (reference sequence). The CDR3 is CASSWDRTLFF. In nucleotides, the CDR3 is TGTGCCAGCAGCTGGGACAGAACACTGTTTTTT.

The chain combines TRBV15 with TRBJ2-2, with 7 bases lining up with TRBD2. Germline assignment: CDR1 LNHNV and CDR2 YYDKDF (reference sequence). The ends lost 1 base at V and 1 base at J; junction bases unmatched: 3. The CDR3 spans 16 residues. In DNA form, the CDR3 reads TGTGCCACCAGCAGAGGGGGAGGGAAGAACACCGGGGAGCTGTTTTTT. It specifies CATSRGGGKNTGELFF.

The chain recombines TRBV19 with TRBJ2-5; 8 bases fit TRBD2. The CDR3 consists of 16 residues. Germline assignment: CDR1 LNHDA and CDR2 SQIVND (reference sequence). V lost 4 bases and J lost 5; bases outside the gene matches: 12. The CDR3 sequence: CASSTAGVLRWETQYF. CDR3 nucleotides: TGTGCCAGTAGTACAGCGGGAGTTTTACGCTGGGAGACCCAGTACTTC.